The 16 T cell receptor beta chains given below trace back to one sample, sequenced in a study of OX40 agonist ivuxolimab in advanced cancers. Produced via immunoSEQ multiplex PCR; TCRdb's table is partial and in-frame only. The profile covers 55,000 to 80,000 clones, with about 81% appearing a single time and more than 2% taken by the ten largest. The sequencing used CD4+ or CD8+ T cells sorted from blood, collected in a trial of the OX40 agonist ivuxolimab. The receptors derive from an adult with an advanced solid tumor such as melanoma, head and neck, liver or kidney cancer.

The CDR3 loop is CASSMSAEGMGGYTF. Written as DNA, the CDR3 is TGTGCCAGCAGCATGTCGGCCGAGGGAATGGGCGGCTACACCTTC. The V gene is TRBV11-1, the J gene TRBJ1-2; D is undetermined. The CDR3 totals 15 residues. V shed 5 bases and J shed 8 bases, with 21 bases lying between them. Germline V lookup: CDR1 SGHAT, CDR2 FQDESV (reference sequence).

The chain joins TRBV7-2 to TRBJ2-6; 7 nucleotides agree with TRBD1. This CDR3 comprises 16 residues. Germline V lookup: CDR1 SGHTA, CDR2 FQGNSA. Trimming at V came to 2 bases and at J to 4 bases, leaving 5 bases not matched to a gene. Written as DNA, the CDR3 is TGTGCCAGCAGCTTAACGGGACAGCCGGGGGCCAACGTCCTGACTTTC. This sequence encodes CASSLTGQPGANVLTF.

About this clone: Distinct nucleotide sequences in the sample also encode this CDR3. The chain employs TRBV2 and TRBJ2-5; D gene ambiguous. The CDR3 extends over 15 amino acids. CDR1 SNHLY and CDR2 FYNNEI come from the germline V gene. V was pared by 4 bases and J by 1 base, with 13 bases between. The CDR3 protein is CASSVVALSQETQYF. The CDR3 nucleotides are TGTGCCAGCAGTGTAGTTGCGTTAAGCCAAGAGACCCAGTACTTC.

The chain links TRBV4-1 to TRBJ1-1; TRBD1 agrees at 7 bases. The CDR3 length is 14 residues. Per germline, CDR1 MGHRA and CDR2 YSYEKL. The V and J ends lost 4 bases and 1 base, in that order; junction bases with no gene match: 3. The CDR3: CASSPGGRNTEAFF. The CDR3 nucleotides are TGCGCCAGCAGCCCAGGGGGGCGGAACACTGAAGCTTTCTTT.

The chain links TRBV7-6 to TRBJ1-1, with D unclear. With 1 base removed from V and 6 bases from J, the gap between germline ends came to 15 bases. The CDR3 totals 15 residues. Germline V gene sequence: CDR1 SGHVS, CDR2 FNYEAQ. CDR3 residues: CASSLEVGLIPEAFF. The CDR3 region has the DNA TGTGCCAGCAGCTTAGAAGTAGGGTTGATCCCTGAAGCTTTCTTT.

J is TRBJ1-4 and V is TRBV5-1; TRBD1 might be the D (5 bases). CDR3 length: 13 amino acids. The ends were cut back, 4 bases at V and 8 bases at J, with 12 bases in the middle. Germline CDR1 and CDR2: SGHRS and YFSETQ. DNA of the CDR3: TGCGCCAGCAGCACCGGCGGGGGGGAAAAACTGTTTTTT. Translated: CASSTGGGEKLFF.

This rearrangement joins TRBV19 to TRBJ2-3; no clear D gene. V lost 3 bases to trimming and J lost 7 bases, with 14 bases between them. CDR1 LNHDA and CDR2 SQIVND come from the germline V gene (reference sequence). This CDR3 contains 14 residues. The CDR3 sequence: CASSMPGSRHTQYF. The CDR3 DNA follows: TGTGCCAGTAGTATGCCAGGCTCCCGCCATACGCAGTATTTT. The full variable domain, rest sourced from reference TRBV19 and TRBJ2-3, is DGGITQSPKYLFRKEGQNVTLSCEQNLNHDAMYWYRQDPGQGLRLIYYSQIVNDFQKGDIAEGYSVSREKKESFPLTVTSAQKNPTAFYLCASSMPGSRHTQYFGPGTRLTVL.

This chain uses TRBV18 with TRBJ1-2; 9 nucleotides agree with TRBD1. This CDR3 region has 15 residues. The J segment lost 8 bases and the V segment lost 3 bases, leaving 10 bases of the junction unmatched. Germline V lookup: CDR1 KGHSH, CDR2 LQKENI. In DNA, the CDR3 is TGTGCCAGCTCACCTACAGGGGGCGCGGGAGAAGGCTACACCTTC. Residues: CASSPTGGAGEGYTF.

V gene TRBV6-4 combines with J gene TRBJ1-1; D might be TRBD1 (5 bases). CDR3 length: 16 amino acids. Trimming pared 0 bases from V and 3 bases from J, leaving 14 bases between. The germline V gene has CDR1 MRHNA and CDR2 SNTAGT. CDR3 region: CASSDSRWGGDTEAFF. In DNA, the CDR3 is TGTGCCAGCAGTGACTCGCGATGGGGAGGGGACACTGAAGCTTTCTTT.

This clone was counted between two and nine times. The V gene is TRBV19, the J gene TRBJ2-6; the match to TRBD1 covers 7 bases. Germline trimming cut 9 bases from V and 0 bases from J; bases unmatched to any gene: 8. This CDR3 has 16 amino acids. Germline assignment: CDR1 LNHDA and CDR2 SQIVND (reference sequence). The DNA for the CDR3 is TGTGCCAGCCTTCCCGGGACAGTCTCTGGGGCCAACGTCCTGACTTTC. Amino acid sequence: CASLPGTVSGANVLTF. The full variable domain, its missing parts supplied by reference TRBV19 and TRBJ2-6, is DGGITQSPKYLFRKEGQNVTLSCEQNLNHDAMYWYRQDPGQGLRLIYYSQIVNDFQKGDIAEGYSVSREKKESFPLTVTSAQKNPTAFYLCASLPGTVSGANVLTFGAGSRLTVL.

CDR3 loop: CASSQDGAGDTGELFF. The DNA for the CDR3 is TGCGCCAGCAGCCAAGACGGAGCGGGGGACACCGGGGAGCTGTTTTTT. The genes are TRBV4-3 and TRBJ2-2; 8 nucleotides match TRBD2. Unmatched junction bases numbered 3, after V lost 0 bases and J lost 3 bases. The CDR3 covers 16 residues. Germline V lookup: CDR1 LGHNA, CDR2 YSLEER.

The gene calls are TRBV30 and TRBJ2-6, with D perhaps TRBD2 (5 bases). V was pared by 3 bases and J by 1 base, with 7 bases between. Germline loops: CDR1 GTSNPN, CDR2 SVGIG (reference sequence). This CDR3 contains 14 residues. CDR3 nucleotide sequence: TGTGCCTGGAGCACGGGGTCTGGGGCCAACGTCCTGACTTTC. This translates into CAWSTGSGANVLTF.

V is TRBV11-2 and J is TRBJ1-4, with a possible D match to TRBD1 (6 bases). Germline V gene data show CDR1 as SGHAT and CDR2 as FQNNGV. V lost 1 base, J lost 3 bases, and 15 bases lay in between. The CDR3 contains 17 residues. CDR3 in amino acids: CASSLVRGRAPNEKLFF. The CDR3 DNA reads TGTGCCAGCAGCTTAGTGCGGGGGCGGGCGCCTAATGAAAAACTGTTTTTT.

The rearrangement links TRBV9 to TRBJ2-5, with a possible D match to TRBD2 (6 bases). V lost 0 bases and J 5 bases, leaving 14 bases between the germline ends. The CDR3 is 15 residues long. From germline, CDR1 is SGDLS and CDR2 YYNGEE. CDR3 amino acids: CASSVDSSSAETQYF. CDR3 sequence (DNA): TGTGCCAGCAGCGTAGATTCGTCTAGCGCGGAGACCCAGTACTTC.

V gene TRBV4-3 combines with J gene TRBJ2-3; 10 bases fit TRBD2. The V segment lost 0 bases and the J segment 9 bases; nucleotides outside the gene matches: 6. CDR3 size: 15 residues. Germline CDR1 reads LGHNA; CDR2 reads YSLEER. The chain's CDR3 is CASSQDERGGVTQYF. The DNA for the CDR3 is TGCGCCAGCAGCCAAGATGAGCGGGGGGGCGTCACGCAGTATTTT.

The V gene is TRBV10-3, the J gene TRBJ1-5; D remains unclear. This CDR3 is built from 13 residues. Germline V lookup: CDR1 ENHRY, CDR2 SYGVKD. The V and J ends lost 9 bases and 9 bases respectively, with 18 bases between them. Here the CDR3 reads CAIWEGPSWPQHF. As DNA, the CDR3 is TGTGCCATATGGGAAGGACCAAGTTGGCCCCAGCATTTT.